This section outlines one T cell receptor (beta chain) sequence together with its context. J lost 1 base, V lost 0 bases, and 2 bases had no gene match. The germline V gene has CDR1 SEHNR and CDR2 FQNEAQ (reference sequence). This CDR3 is 15 amino acids long. The data were obtained in a study of cytomegalovirus exposure and HLA in healthy donors. The primer mix had 60 Vbeta and 13 Jbeta primers. Method: immunoSEQ multiplex PCR; TCRdb's copy keeps in-frame clones and lacks some. This sample has roughly 180,000 clones, with about 75% found just once. J is TRBJ1-2 and V is TRBV7-9; TRBD1 matches 7 bases. The clonotype was recovered from a man over 45 in good health and CMV-seropositive. Input material: PBMCs. The CDR3 DNA follows: TGTGCCAGCAGCTTAGCGGGGACAGTTAACTATGGCTACACCTTC. This sequence encodes CASSLAGTVNYGYTF. The full variable domain, rest sourced from reference TRBV7-9 and TRBJ1-2, is DTGVSQNPRHKITKRGQNVTFRCDPISEHNRLYWYRQTLGQGPEFLTYFQNEAQLEKSRLLSDRFSAERPKGSFSTLEIQRTEQGDSAMYLCASSLAGTVNYGYTFGSGTRLTVV.